The T cell receptor (beta chain) described here comes from a study of PD-1 blockade in mismatch repair-deficient tumors. Time point denoted: approximately 10-day in vitro stimulation with candidate neoantigen peptide 5. Cells were stimulated more than nine days with each of several ELISpot-reactive neoantigens. Concerning this clone itself: What it binds is not known.

Only in-frame clones appear in the TCRdb table, and some are missing; sequencing was by immunoSEQ multiplex PCR. This repertoire shows over 14,000 clones, approximately 80% found once; its top ten account for over 9.5%. Losses at the gene ends were 4 bases for V and 13 bases for J; bases not matched to a gene: 11. The CDR3 is made up of 13 amino acids. Germline lookup yields CDR1 SGHRS and CDR2 YFSETQ. Sequenced material: cells cultured in vitro, taken from a patient treated with pembrolizumab. The chain is built from TRBV5-1 and TRBJ1-5; 7 bases line up with TRBD1. The receptor comes from an adult with mismatch repair-deficient cancer. The CDR3 DNA sequence: TGCGCCAGCAGCCTAGTCCCGGGACAGATTCAGCATTTT. Protein: CASSLVPGQIQHF.